A selection of T cell receptor beta chains follows, all from one sample in a study of human T cells and chemical hapten exposure. TCRdb re-analysed the RACE reads in MiXCR, keeping a single row per CDR3 protein. The sample holds around 300,000 distinct CDR3 sequences, around 5.5% seen once. The sequencing used whole blood, collected in connection with sensitization to the hapten diphenylcyclopropenone (DPC). Source of these receptors: a woman between 18 and 30 years old with alopecia areata. Some clones in this sample may be carry-over from other donors' samples. CDR3s include the opening cysteine and the closing phenylalanine or tryptophan. The order of the fields is D gene, V gene, clone size, J gene, CDR3 DNA, CDR3 protein. A D gene is named only where the DNA matches it firmly. Some rows have no size entry. The others give once, few or many, or a class for an expanded clone.

TRBD1	TRBV7-8	many	TRBJ1-5	TGTGCCAGCACCCGAGACAGGGACAATCAGCCCCAGCATTTT	CASTRDRDNQPQHF
-	TRBV4-1	few	TRBJ1-5	TGCGCCAGCAGCCATTTCTGGGGAAGCAATCAGCCCCAGCATTTT	CASSHFWGSNQPQHF
-	TRBV7-2	-	TRBJ1-1	TGTGCCAGCAGCTTAAGTGTGTTAGGGGCGCCCCTGTCCAGGGCTTTCTTT	CASSLSVLGAPLSRAFF
TRBD2	TRBV3-1	few	TRBJ2-7	TGTGCCAGCAGTCTCCGGACTAGCGGGGTCGGCGAGCAGTACTTC	CASSLRTSGVGEQYF
-	TRBV5-4	-	TRBJ2-3	TGTGCCAGCAGCTTTCTGACGGATCTTGATACGCAGTATTTT	CASSFLTDLDTQYF
-	TRBV2	many	TRBJ2-3	TGTGCCAGCAGTCGTAGGATTTATGCAACCAGCATAAGCGCAGATACGCAGTATTTT	CASSRRIYATSISADTQYF
-	TRBV29-1	many	TRBJ1-1	TGCAGCGTACAAGGGGGACAGAACACTGAAGCTTTCTTT	CSVQGGQNTEAFF
-	TRBV6-1	many	TRBJ2-2	TGTGCCAGCAGTGAGGAATATGGGGGTTACACCGGGGAGCTGTTTTTT	CASSEEYGGYTGELFF
-	TRBV2	many	TRBJ2-7	TGTGCCAGCAGTGATGACAGGAGCTCCTACGAGCAGTACTTC	CASSDDRSSYEQYF
-	TRBV28	-	TRBJ1-2	TGTGCCAGCAGTAGGGGAGTGGGCAGGCGAGGCTATGGCTACACCTTC	CASSRGVGRRGYGYTF
-	TRBV6-5	-	TRBJ2-2	TGTGCCAGCAGCTATTCCCAATCAGGGTATGGCACCGGGGAGCTGTTTTTT	CASSYSQSGYGTGELFF
-	TRBV6-2/TRBV6-3	many	TRBJ2-7	TGTGCCAGCAGACCCGGTCGGGTCCCGGCGTACGAGCAGTACTTC	CASRPGRVPAYEQYF
-	TRBV6-5	-	TRBJ1-1	TGTGCCAGCACCGACGTCCAGAACACTGAAGCTTTCTTT	CASTDVQNTEAFF
-	TRBV3-1	few	TRBJ1-1	TGTGCCAGCAGCCTCAGGGACTTGAACACTGAAGCTTTCTTT	CASSLRDLNTEAFF
TRBD2	TRBV3-1	-	TRBJ2-1	TGTGCCAGCAGCCCCAAAGAAAGGACTAGCGGCCGACCCGTCTACAATGAGCAGTTCTTC	CASSPKERTSGRPVYNEQFF
-	TRBV18	many	TRBJ2-7	TGTGCCAGCTCACTTTCAGGGGGGGCCTACGAGCAGTACTTC	CASSLSGGAYEQYF
-	TRBV18	many	TRBJ1-2	TGTGCCAGCTCACCGGACGTCTCCGGGGTCTATGGCTACACCTTC	CASSPDVSGVYGYTF
-	TRBV28	-	TRBJ2-1	TGTGCCAGCAGTCTTTTGGGTAGGGACGTCTTGAACAATGAGCAGTTCTTC	CASSLLGRDVLNNEQFF
TRBD2	TRBV4-1	-	TRBJ2-3	TGCGCCAGCAGCCGGGTTGGAGCGGGGGGCCCAGATACGCAGTATTTT	CASSRVGAGGPDTQYF
-	TRBV4-3	-	TRBJ1-1	TGCGCCAGCAGCCCCAGGACTTCGGGCGAAGCTTTCTTT	CASSPRTSGEAFF
-	TRBV5-6	few	TRBJ2-3	TGTGCCAGCAGCTTGGCCAGGCCCCCAGATACGCAGTATTTT	CASSLARPPDTQYF
TRBD2	TRBV29-1	few	TRBJ2-5	TGCAGCGTTGTCACTAGCGGGGGGGCCTTGGAGACCCAGTACTTC	CSVVTSGGALETQYF
-	TRBV2	few	TRBJ2-3	TGTGCCAGCAGTGAAGCCCGGCCCGTGGGGGGCGGAGATACGCAGTATTTT	CASSEARPVGGGDTQYF
TRBD1	TRBV6-1	many	TRBJ1-1	TGTGCCATAAGACAGGGGTTGAACACTGAAGCTTTCTTT	CAIRQGLNTEAFF
-	TRBV12-3/TRBV12-4	many	TRBJ2-3	TGTGCCAGCAGTTTCGCGGGCGGGGTTACGCAGTATTTT	CASSFAGGVTQYF
-	TRBV29-1	few	TRBJ1-5	TGCAGCGTTGGCGGGGATCAGCCCCAGCATTTT	CSVGGDQPQHF
TRBD1	TRBV12-3/TRBV12-4	many	TRBJ2-1	TGTGCCAGCACCCGGACAGGGGGCGCTCAGGATGAGCAGTTCTTC	CASTRTGGAQDEQFF
-	TRBV5-4	-	TRBJ2-5	TGTGCCAGCAGCTTGTTGTCAGGGGTAGAGACCCAGTACTTC	CASSLLSGVETQYF
-	TRBV4-1	many	TRBJ2-7	TGCGCCAGCAGCCAAGATATTGGGGCCGAGCAGTACTTC	CASSQDIGAEQYF
TRBD1	TRBV29-1	many	TRBJ2-5	TGCAGCGATCGACAGGGGAGGTACGAGACCCAGTACTTC	CSDRQGRYETQYF
-	TRBV28	-	TRBJ1-2	TGTGCCAGCACCCTTTCGGCAGGGTGGGTTGGCTACACCTTC	CASTLSAGWVGYTF
-	TRBV7-8	-	TRBJ1-1	TGTGCCAGCAGCTTAGGGGGGTCTGTCACTGAAGCTTTCTTT	CASSLGGSVTEAFF
-	TRBV27	many	TRBJ1-1	TGTGCCAGCAGTTCGGGAATTGGGGTCGGGGCTTTCTTT	CASSSGIGVGAFF
-	TRBV28	few	TRBJ1-1	TGTGCCAGCAGTTTGGGGCGGCGTGGGATTGAAGCTTTCTTT	CASSLGRRGIEAFF
-	TRBV20-1	many	TRBJ2-3	TGCAGTGCTAGAGGGGGCACAGATACGCAGTATTTT	CSARGGTDTQYF
TRBD1	TRBV7-2	-	TRBJ1-1	TGTGCCAGCAGGAGCGGGACAGGCGCCGGATACACTGAAGCTTTCTTT	CASRSGTGAGYTEAFF
-	TRBV6-2/TRBV6-3	few	TRBJ1-1	TGTGCCAGCAGCATTACTTGGCACACTGAAGCTTTCTTT	CASSITWHTEAFF
TRBD1	TRBV12-3/TRBV12-4	many	TRBJ1-1	TGTGCCAGCAGTCTTAGACAGGGCGTGAACACTGAAGCTTTCTTT	CASSLRQGVNTEAFF
-	TRBV20-1	-	TRBJ1-4	TGCAGTGCCACGACTAGCGGGGCTATTAATGAAAAACTGTTTTTT	CSATTSGAINEKLFF
-	TRBV25-1	-	TRBJ1-1	TGTGCCAGCAGTGACTCTCCCGGGGGCAGAGGGACTGAAGCTTTCTTT	CASSDSPGGRGTEAFF
-	TRBV6-5	many	TRBJ2-7	TGTGCCAGCAGTCCGGGCTGGGGGGAGCAGTACTTC	CASSPGWGEQYF
-	TRBV12-3/TRBV12-4	many	TRBJ2-5	TGTGCCAGCAGCAATACCTACCAAGAGACCCAGTACTTC	CASSNTYQETQYF
TRBD2	TRBV6-5	-	TRBJ2-5	TGTGCCAGCCGCGGGGGGCGAGAGACCCAGTACTTC	CASRGGRETQYF
-	TRBV6-1	many	TRBJ1-5	TGTGCCAGCAGTGAGTTAAGGGGCGATCAGCCCCAGCATTTT	CASSELRGDQPQHF
-	TRBV3-1	many	TRBJ1-3	TGTGCCAGCAGCCGGGACCGCTTCTCTGGAAACACCATATATTTT	CASSRDRFSGNTIYF
-	TRBV7-2	few	TRBJ1-6	TGTGCCAGCAGCTTAGCACTGGGGGCTGTTAGTTCACCCCTCCACTTT	CASSLALGAVSSPLHF
TRBD2	TRBV20-1	few	TRBJ2-7	TGCAGTGCTAGTGGGACTAGCGGGGGCCACTCCTACGAGCAGTACTTC	CSASGTSGGHSYEQYF
-	TRBV6-2/TRBV6-3	-	TRBJ2-6	TGTGCCAGCGTACCCCCTGGGGCCAACGTCCTGACTTTC	CASVPPGANVLTF
-	TRBV5-1	many	TRBJ2-5	TGCGCCAGCAGCTCGGAGCCGGGACTCCCTTACGCAAACTTC	CASSSEPGLPYANF
TRBD1	TRBV7-9	few	TRBJ1-1	TGTGCCAGCAGCCAAGAAGGGGGCAACACTGAAGCTTTCTTT	CASSQEGGNTEAFF
TRBD2	TRBV20-1	-	TRBJ2-7	TGCAGTGCTAGAACTAGCGGGGTCAACGAGCAGTACTTC	CSARTSGVNEQYF
-	TRBV6-1	many	TRBJ2-7	TGTGCCAGCAGTGAAACGGAGCTCAGTGGTTTCGAGCAGTACTTC	CASSETELSGFEQYF
-	TRBV20-1	many	TRBJ1-1	TGCAGTGCTAGAGATCAACAGGTACGCACTGAAGCTTTCTTT	CSARDQQVRTEAFF
-	TRBV9	many	TRBJ2-1	TGTGCCAGCAGCGTGAGTGACTACAATGAGCAGTTCTTC	CASSVSDYNEQFF
-	TRBV6-1	many	TRBJ2-2	TGTGCCAGCAGGGCCGTGAGGACCGGGGAGCTGTTTTTT	CASRAVRTGELFF
-	TRBV6-6	-	TRBJ2-3	TGTGCCAGCAGTTACGACGGTTGGGCGCAGTATTTT	CASSYDGWAQYF
TRBD1	TRBV6-5	few	TRBJ1-2	TGTGCCAGCAGTTCCCGGGACAGGGGGCGGAGTGGCTACACCTTC	CASSSRDRGRSGYTF
-	TRBV4-2	many	TRBJ1-6	TGTGCCAGCAGCCAAGATAGGGACCCCAGAAATTCACCCCTCCACTTT	CASSQDRDPRNSPLHF
TRBD2	TRBV4-1	many	TRBJ2-1	TGCGCCAGCAGCCACCCTAGCGGGGGGATAAATGAGCAGTTCTTC	CASSHPSGGINEQFF
-	TRBV4-3	few	TRBJ1-5	TGCGCCAGCAGCCAAGATTGGTCGAGGCCCCAGCATTTT	CASSQDWSRPQHF